This TCR beta chain was documented in a study of human T cells and chemical hapten exposure. Across the study: Per-sample TCR yields varied mainly from small pooled library volume differences.

Sample time point: healthy volunteer bleed at 6 weeks. Total RNA was extracted from unfractionated whole blood. The germline V gene has CDR1 SGDLS and CDR2 YYNGEE. There are 17 residues in the CDR3. The junction had 9 bases not matched to a gene; V was cut back by 3 bases and J by 4 bases. The library labeled individual cDNA molecules by adding unique molecular identifiers to them. As processed by the authors: Counts of TCRs in each sample centred on a median of around 96,000 and extended from about 20,000 to 690,000. TCRdb re-called the RACE reads with MiXCR, one entry per CDR3 protein. V and J calls and clone size were set by TCRdb, not the authors. The sample includes roughly 75,000 distinct CDR3 sequences, 8.6% of them seen just once. Study-wide findings and caveats: TCRs above 1 in 1000 frequency stayed constant with DPC sensitization.

This clonotype showed up many times. The antigen is not known. The sample comprised whole blood. The receptor comes from a female donor in good health. Some clones in this sample may be carry-over from other donors' samples. The chain uses TRBV9 and TRBJ2-2; 10 positions agree with TRBD1. The CDR3 protein is CASSGTGGPTSTGELFF. DNA of the CDR3: TGTGCCAGCAGCGGGACAGGGGGGCCAACATCCACCGGGGAGCTGTTTTTT.